This T cell receptor (beta chain) was sequenced for a study of T cell responses to AZD1222 COVID-19 vaccine. Study-wide findings and caveats: Recipients of two AZD1222 doses showed rising Spike-specific TCR breadth and depth.

Looked up from germline, CDR1 is LGHDT and CDR2 is YNNKEL (reference sequence). Trimming at V came to 0 bases and at J to 1 base, leaving 7 bases not matched to a gene. This CDR3 contains 18 residues. On this clone itself: Its antigen is not known.

Some clones are missing from TCRdb's copy, which holds only in-frame ones; the method was immunoSEQ multiplex PCR. The data hold 75,000 to 100,000 clones, with approximately 90% observed a single time. This material consisted of peripheral blood, taken on day 0 of AZD1222 vaccination. The rearrangement joins TRBV3-1 (or the pseudogene TRBV3-2) to TRBJ2-1, with 9 bases fitting TRBD2. The source of this sequence is an adult in good health. Here the CDR3 DNA reads TGTGCCAGCAGCCAAGAAGGGCTAGCGGGGAAATCCTACAATGAGCAGTTCTTC. Translation gives CASSQEGLAGKSYNEQFF.